This T cell receptor beta chain stems from a study of T cell responses to AZD1222 COVID-19 vaccine. Study-wide results and limits: Spike was spanned by vaccine-associated CD4 TCRs, which were dominant at 160-218 and 743-854.

J gave up 5 bases and V 0 bases, and 2 bases lay outside the gene matches. CDR3 length: 14 amino acids. In germline, CDR1 is LGHNA, CDR2 YSLEER. On this clone itself: Its antigen is currently unknown.

TCRdb's table, derived via immunoSEQ multiplex PCR, lists solely in-frame clones and lacks some. There are some 150,000 clones in the sample; roughly 93% occur only once, and 0.7% to 1% lies in the top ten. This clonotype was sampled from an adult in good health. Material: peripheral blood, obtained on day 0 of MenACWY control vaccination. This chain links TRBV4-3 with TRBJ2-7; 9 nucleotides line up with TRBD1. The CDR3 sequence: CASSQEQGAHEQYF. CDR3 nucleotides: TGCGCCAGCAGCCAAGAACAGGGGGCCCACGAGCAGTACTTC.